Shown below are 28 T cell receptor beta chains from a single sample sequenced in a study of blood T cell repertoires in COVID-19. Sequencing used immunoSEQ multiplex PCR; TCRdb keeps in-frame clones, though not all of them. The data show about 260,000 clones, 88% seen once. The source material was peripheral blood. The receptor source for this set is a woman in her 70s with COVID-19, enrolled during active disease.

DNA of the CDR3: TGCGCCAGCAGCTTGTCTATAGCGGGAGATGTAGAGACCCAGTACTTC. This encodes CASSLSIAGDVETQYF. The chain uses TRBV5-1 and TRBJ2-5, with 9 bases matching TRBD2. In germline, CDR1 is SGHRS, CDR2 YFSETQ. The CDR3 totals 16 residues. Trimming took 1 base from V and 4 from J; bases not matched to a gene: 8.

CDR3 amino acids: CATNTGGYNQPQHF. The CDR3, as DNA: TGTGCCACCAACACAGGGGGTTACAATCAGCCCCAGCATTTT. The gene calls are TRBV19 and TRBJ1-5; TRBD1 aligns across 8 bases. The CDR3 sequence is 14 residues long. CDR1 is LNHDA and CDR2 is SQIVND in the germline V gene (reference sequence). V dropped 10 bases and J dropped 3; count of bases not matched to a gene: 8.

In DNA, the CDR3 is TGTGCCAGCAGACCTAGCGGGAGGTTCACAGATACGCAGTATTTT. Translating gives CASRPSGRFTDTQYF. J is TRBJ2-3 and V is TRBV25-1; 11 bases align to TRBD2. Germline CDR1 reads MGHDK; CDR2 reads SYGVNS. The trim removed 6 bases at V and 2 bases at J, leaving 4 bases unmatched. CDR3 length: 15 residues.

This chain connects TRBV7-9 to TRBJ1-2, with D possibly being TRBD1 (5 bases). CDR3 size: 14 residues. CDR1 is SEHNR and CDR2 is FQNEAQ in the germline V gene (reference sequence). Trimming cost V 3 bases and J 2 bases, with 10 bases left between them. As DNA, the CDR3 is TGTGCCAGCAGCTTGGCAGGGAAGAACTATGGCTACACCTTC. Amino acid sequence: CASSLAGKNYGYTF. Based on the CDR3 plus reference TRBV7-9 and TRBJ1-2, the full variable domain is DTGVSQNPRHKITKRGQNVTFRCDPISEHNRLYWYRQTLGQGPEFLTYFQNEAQLEKSRLLSDRFSAERPKGSFSTLEIQRTEQGDSAMYLCASSLAGKNYGYTFGSGTRLTVV.

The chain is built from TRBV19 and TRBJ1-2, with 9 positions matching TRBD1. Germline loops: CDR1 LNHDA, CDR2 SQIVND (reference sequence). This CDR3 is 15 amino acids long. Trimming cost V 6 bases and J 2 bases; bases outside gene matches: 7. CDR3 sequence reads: CASRPYGQGNYGYTF. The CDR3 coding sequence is TGTGCCAGTAGGCCCTACGGACAGGGGAACTATGGCTACACCTTC.

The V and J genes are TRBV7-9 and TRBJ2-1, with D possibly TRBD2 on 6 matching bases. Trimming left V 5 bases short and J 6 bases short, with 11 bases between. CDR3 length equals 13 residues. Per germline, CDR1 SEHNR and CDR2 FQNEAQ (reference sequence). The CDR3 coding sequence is TGTGCCAGCAGCCTGACTAGTACCAATGAGCAGTTCTTC. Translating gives CASSLTSTNEQFF.

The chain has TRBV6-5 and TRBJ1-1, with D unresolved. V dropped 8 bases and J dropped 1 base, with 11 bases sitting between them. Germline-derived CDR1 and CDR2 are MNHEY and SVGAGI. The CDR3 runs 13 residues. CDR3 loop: CASEVRPNTEAFF. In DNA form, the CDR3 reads TGTGCCAGCGAGGTCCGCCCGAACACTGAAGCTTTCTTT.

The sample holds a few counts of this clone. CDR3 in DNA: TGTGCCAGCAGCTTTTCGGGGAGGAGAACTGAAGCTTTCTTT. Its translation is CASSFSGRRTEAFF. The chain carries TRBV7-9 and TRBJ1-1, with D uncertain. V lost 3 bases to trimming and J lost 5 bases, with 13 bases between them. CDR3 length equals 14 residues. Germline V gives CDR1 SEHNR, CDR2 FQNEAQ (reference sequence).

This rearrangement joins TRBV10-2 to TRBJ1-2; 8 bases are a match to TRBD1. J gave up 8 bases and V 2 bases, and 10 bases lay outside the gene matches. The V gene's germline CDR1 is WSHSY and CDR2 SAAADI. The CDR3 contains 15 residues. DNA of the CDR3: TGCGCCAGCAGTGAGGCCGACAGGGGAGTTGACGGCTACACCTTC. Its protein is CASSEADRGVDGYTF.

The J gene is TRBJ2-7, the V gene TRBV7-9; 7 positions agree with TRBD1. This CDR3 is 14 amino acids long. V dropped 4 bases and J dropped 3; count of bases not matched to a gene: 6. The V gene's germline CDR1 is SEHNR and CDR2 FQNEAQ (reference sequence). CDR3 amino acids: CASSSQRDSYEQYF. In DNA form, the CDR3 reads TGTGCCAGCAGCTCACAACGGGACAGCTACGAGCAGTACTTC.

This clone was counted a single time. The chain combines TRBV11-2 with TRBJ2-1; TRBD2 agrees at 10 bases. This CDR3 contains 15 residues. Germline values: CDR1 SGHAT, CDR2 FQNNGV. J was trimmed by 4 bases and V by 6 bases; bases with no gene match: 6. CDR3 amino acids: CASSSTSGVYNEQFF. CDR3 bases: TGTGCCAGCAGTTCAACTAGCGGGGTATACAATGAGCAGTTCTTC.

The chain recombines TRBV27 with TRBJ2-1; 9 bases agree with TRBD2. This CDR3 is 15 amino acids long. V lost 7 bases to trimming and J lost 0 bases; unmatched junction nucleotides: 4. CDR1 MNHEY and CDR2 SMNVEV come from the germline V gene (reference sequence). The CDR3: CASIGLASSYNEQFF. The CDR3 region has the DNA TGTGCCAGCATAGGACTAGCGAGCTCCTACAATGAGCAGTTCTTC.

CDR3 residues: CASSELNTEAFF. CDR3 sequence (DNA): TGTGCCAGCAGTGAGCTGAACACTGAAGCTTTCTTT. The chain couples TRBV12-3 or TRBV12-4 to TRBJ1-1; D unresolved. V was shortened by 5 bases and J by 0 bases, with 4 bases between the two germline ends. CDR3 length: 12 residues.

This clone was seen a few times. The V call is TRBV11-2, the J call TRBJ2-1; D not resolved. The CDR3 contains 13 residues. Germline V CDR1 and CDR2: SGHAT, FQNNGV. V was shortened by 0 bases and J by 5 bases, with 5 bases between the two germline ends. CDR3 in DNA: TGTGCCAGCAGCTTAGAAAGCCACAATGAGCAGTTCTTC. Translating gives CASSLESHNEQFF.

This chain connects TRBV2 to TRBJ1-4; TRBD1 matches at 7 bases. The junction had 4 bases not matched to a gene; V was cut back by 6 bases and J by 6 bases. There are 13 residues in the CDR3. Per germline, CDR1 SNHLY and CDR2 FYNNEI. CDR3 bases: TGTGCCAGCAGGATCGGGACAGATGAAAAACTGTTTTTT. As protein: CASRIGTDEKLFF.

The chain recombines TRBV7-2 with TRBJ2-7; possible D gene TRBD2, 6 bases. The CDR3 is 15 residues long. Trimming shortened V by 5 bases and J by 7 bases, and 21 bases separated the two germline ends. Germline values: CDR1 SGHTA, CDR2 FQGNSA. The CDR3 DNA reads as TGTGCCAGCAGCGCCCCTACGGGACTCCCAGGGGAGCAGTACTTC. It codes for CASSAPTGLPGEQYF.

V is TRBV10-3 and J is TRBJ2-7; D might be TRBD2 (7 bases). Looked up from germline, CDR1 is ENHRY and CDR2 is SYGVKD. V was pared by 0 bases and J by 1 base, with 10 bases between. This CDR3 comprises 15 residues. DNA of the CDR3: TGTGCCATCAGTGAGTCGAGGGGGGGGTCCTACGAGCAGTACTTC. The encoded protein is CAISESRGGSYEQYF.

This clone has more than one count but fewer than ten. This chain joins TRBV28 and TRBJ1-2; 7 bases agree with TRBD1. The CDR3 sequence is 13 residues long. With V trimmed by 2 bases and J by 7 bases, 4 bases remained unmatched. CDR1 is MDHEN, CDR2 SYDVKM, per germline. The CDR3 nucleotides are TGTGCCAGCAGTTTACCGGGACAGCTTGGCTACACCTTC. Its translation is CASSLPGQLGYTF.

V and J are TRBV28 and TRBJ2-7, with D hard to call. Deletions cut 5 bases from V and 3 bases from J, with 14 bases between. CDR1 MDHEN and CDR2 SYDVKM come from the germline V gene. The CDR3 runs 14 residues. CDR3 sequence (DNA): TGTGCCAGCAGTCCACGCCCCGGAGACTACGAGCAGTACTTC. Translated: CASSPRPGDYEQYF. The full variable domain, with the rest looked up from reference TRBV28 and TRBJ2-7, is DVKVTQSSRYLVKRTGEKVFLECVQDMDHENMFWYRQDPGLGLRLIYFSYDVKMKEKGDIPEGYSVSREKKERFSLILESASTNQTSMYLCASSPRPGDYEQYFGPGTRLTVT.

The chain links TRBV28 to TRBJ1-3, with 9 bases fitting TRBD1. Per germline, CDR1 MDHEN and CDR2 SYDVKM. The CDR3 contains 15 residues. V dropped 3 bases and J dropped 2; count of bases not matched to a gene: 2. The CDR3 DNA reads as TGTGCCAGCAGTTTCCGGGACAGGGCTGGAAACACCATATATTTT. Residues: CASSFRDRAGNTIYF.

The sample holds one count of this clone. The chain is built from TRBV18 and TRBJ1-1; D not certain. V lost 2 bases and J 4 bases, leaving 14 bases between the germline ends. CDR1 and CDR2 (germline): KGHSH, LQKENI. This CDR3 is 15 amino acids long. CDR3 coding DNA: TGTGCCAGCTCACCAAAAGAAGTTATCGGCACTGAAGCTTTCTTT. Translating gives CASSPKEVIGTEAFF. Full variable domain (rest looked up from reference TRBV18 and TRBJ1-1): NAGVMQNPRHLVRRRGQEARLRCSPMKGHSHVYWYRQLPEEGLKFMVYLQKENIIDESGMPKERFSAEFPKEGPSILRIQQVVRGDSAAYFCASSPKEVIGTEAFFGQGTRLTVV.

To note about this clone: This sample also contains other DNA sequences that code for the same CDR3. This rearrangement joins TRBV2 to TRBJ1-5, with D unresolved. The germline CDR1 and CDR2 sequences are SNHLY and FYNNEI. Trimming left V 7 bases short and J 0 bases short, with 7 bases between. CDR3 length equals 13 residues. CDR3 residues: CASTGTSNQPQHF. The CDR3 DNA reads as TGTGCCAGCACAGGAACTAGCAATCAGCCCCAGCATTTT.

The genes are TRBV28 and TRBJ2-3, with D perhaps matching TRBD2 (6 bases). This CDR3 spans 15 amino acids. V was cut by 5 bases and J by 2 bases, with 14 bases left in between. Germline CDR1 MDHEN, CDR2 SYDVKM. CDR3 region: CASSDASAYTDTQYF. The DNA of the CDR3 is TGTGCCAGCAGTGACGCTAGCGCCTACACAGATACGCAGTATTTT.

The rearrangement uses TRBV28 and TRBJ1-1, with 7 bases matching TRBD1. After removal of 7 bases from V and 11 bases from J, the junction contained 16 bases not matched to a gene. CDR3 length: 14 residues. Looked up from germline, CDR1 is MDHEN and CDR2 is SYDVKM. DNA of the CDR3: TGTGCCAGCAACGGAGACAGGGCTCCTTTCGTTGCTTTCTTT. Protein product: CASNGDRAPFVAFF.

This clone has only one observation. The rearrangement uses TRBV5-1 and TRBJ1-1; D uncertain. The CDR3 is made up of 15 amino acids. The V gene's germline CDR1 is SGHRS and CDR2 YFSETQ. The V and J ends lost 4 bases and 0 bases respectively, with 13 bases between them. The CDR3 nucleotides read TGCGCCAGCAGCCCCCAACACCCTCTGAACACTGAAGCTTTCTTT. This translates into CASSPQHPLNTEAFF.

CDR3 in amino acids: CASSIRGWSGYTF. As DNA, the CDR3 is TGTGCCAGCAGCATAAGGGGGTGGAGCGGCTACACCTTC. This chain links TRBV7-2 with TRBJ1-2; D possibly corresponds to TRBD1 (6 bases). V lost 5 bases and J lost 8, with 15 bases in between. Germline-derived CDR1 and CDR2 are SGHTA and FQGNSA. CDR3 length: 13 residues.

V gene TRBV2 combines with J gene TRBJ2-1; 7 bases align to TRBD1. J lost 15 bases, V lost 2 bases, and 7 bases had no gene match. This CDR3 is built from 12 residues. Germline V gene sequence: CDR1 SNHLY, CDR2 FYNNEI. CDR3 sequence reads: CASSELGDRVFF. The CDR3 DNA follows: TGTGCCAGCAGTGAACTTGGCGACAGGGTGTTCTTC.

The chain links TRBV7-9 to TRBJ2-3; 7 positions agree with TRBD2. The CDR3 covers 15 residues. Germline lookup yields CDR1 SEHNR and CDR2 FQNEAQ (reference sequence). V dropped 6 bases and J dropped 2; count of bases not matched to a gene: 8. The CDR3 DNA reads TGTGCCAGCAGTGATAGACTAGCAGTCACAGATACGCAGTATTTT. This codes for CASSDRLAVTDTQYF.